This T cell receptor (beta chain) was sequenced in a study of cytomegalovirus exposure and HLA in healthy donors (dated by TCRdb to about 2017). Describing the broader study: The 650 to 800 repertoires of the first cohort and the 95 to 150 validation repertoires were produced on the same platform, according to a later analysis. The study aimed to test whether cataloging public T cell receptors could reveal signatures of past pathogen exposure. In addition to the first cohort of 650 to 750 subjects, a separate validation cohort of 130 or so different subjects was used. The study combined high-throughput TCR immunosequencing, statistical association of individual TCRs with disease status, and machine learning to predict cytomegalovirus infection status. Results and caveats for the whole study, not just this receptor: A later analysis had no HLA typing for the validation cohort, so co-occurrence there was scored across all 120 or so repertoires. While some public TCRs were present in many individuals, most TCR sequences turned up only very rarely across donors. The study listed 164 TCR beta chains as associated with cytomegalovirus. In vitro tests confirmed that a few of the cytomegalovirus-associated TCR beta chains recognize cytomegalovirus antigens. It was suggested by the authors that the approach could potentially be generalized to other disease states and immunological phenotypes. Subsequent analysis determined that TCRs grouped into clusters in the first cohort also showed a tendency toward co-occurrence across the 130 or so validation repertoires, and 85% to 95% of cluster scores exceeded 0. Cytomegalovirus status was reported to be diagnosed by the classifier with high specificity and sensitivity in both the original and validation cohorts.

Separate from the roughly 650-subject first cohort, the validation cohort of some 130 subjects was the group to which the donors belonged. The library relied on the immunoSEQ multiplex PCR assay. The source study handled its data this way. A statistical classification framework was built to diagnose cytomegalovirus status from the catalog of TCR beta chain sequences. In TCRdb, the immuneACCESS table is reduced to in-frame sequences with V and J assigned. These tables do not hold every clone; where another copy was compared, an unresolved V gene accounts for under half, and the others remain unexplained. That table furnishes V, J and clone size, whereas the DNA furnished D and trimming. This sample gives over 130,000 clones in total; about 88% of them show up just once. The ten largest make up around 10% of the sample. Turning to this clone: The antigen this receptor binds is unknown. It has no much larger one-base neighbor in the sample; base qualities were not kept.

V has 4 bases trimmed and J has 10 bases trimmed; junction bases matching no gene number 12. The CDR1 and CDR2 encoded by the germline V gene are MNHEY and SVGAGI. From its cysteine to its phenylalanine, the CDR3 spans 15 amino acids. Kept here is only the CDR3 DNA, which spans 45 bases and is read in frame from base 1. This receptor was obtained from a man in his late teens or twenties in good health and CMV-seropositive. This chain is built from TRBV6-5 and TRBJ2-5, with 10 junctional bases fitting TRBD2. Material for sequencing was PBMCs. The CDR3: CASSSTGTSGGDQYF. Read as DNA, the sequence is TGTGCCAGCAGTTCCACCGGGACAAGCGGGGGGGACCAGTACTTC.